Below are 13 T cell receptor beta chains sequenced from a single sample in a study of shared clonotypes between healthy human individuals (dated by TCRdb to the early 2020s). Receptor libraries were prepared by the immunoSEQ multiplex PCR assay. TCRdb retrieved this table from immuneACCESS and kept in-frame rearrangements only. Not all clones are present; in checked studies, unresolved V genes account for under half, and no reason is known for the remainder. Within this sample are approximately 2,000,000 clones, with roughly 90% of them counted one time only. The top ten clones comprise roughly 0.34% of the sample. Specimen: naive CD4+ T cells from PBMCs. What this sample's cell subset or site label stands for: CD45RA+ positively selected. These receptors were obtained from a young man in good health. Some clones in this sample may be carry-over from other donors' samples.

The genes are TRBV10-3 and TRBJ2-7; 8 bases fit TRBD1. Germline V CDR1 and CDR2: ENHRY, SYGVKD. V lost 6 bases, J lost 2 bases, and 6 bases stayed unmatched. The CDR3 loop spans 14 amino acids. The CDR3 DNA is TGTGCCATCAGGGCCGGGACAGGAGCCTACGAGCAGTACTTC. Translation gives CAIRAGTGAYEQYF.

This clone has just one count. The V call is TRBV28, the J call TRBJ2-7; 7 positions agree with TRBD1. V was clipped by 7 bases and J by 2 bases; unmatched bases: 8. The germline V gene has CDR1 MDHEN and CDR2 SYDVKM. This CDR3 is 14 amino acids long. The CDR3 reads CASTRDSPTYEQYF. The CDR3 region has the DNA TGTGCCAGCACCCGGGACAGTCCCACCTACGAGCAGTACTTC.

The rearrangement links TRBV4-3 to TRBJ2-7; D is perhaps TRBD2 (5 bases). Trimming took off 1 base at V and 2 bases at J, with 15 bases between the two ends. This CDR3 comprises 16 residues. Germline lookup yields CDR1 LGHNA and CDR2 YSLEER. The CDR3 DNA sequence: TGCGCCAGCAGCCAAGCTCACCGGGGAGTAACCTACGAGCAGTACTTC. Its translation is CASSQAHRGVTYEQYF.

This chain uses TRBV6-5 with TRBJ1-2, with TRBD1 as a possible D gene (5 bases). Trimming cost V 5 bases and J 1 base, with 11 bases left between them. Germline V CDR1 and CDR2: MNHEY, SVGAGI. The CDR3 is made up of 14 amino acids. CDR3 in DNA: TGTGCCAGCAGTGGGACGGATAATAACTATGGCTACACCTTC. Protein product: CASSGTDNNYGYTF.

The CDR3 DNA is TGTGCCAGCAGCCCTACTAGCGGGAGTGTAGATACGCAGTATTTT. Its translation is CASSPTSGSVDTQYF. The gene calls are TRBV9 and TRBJ2-3; 11 bases fit TRBD2. V trimming: 4 bases; J trimming: 5 bases; junction bases outside the gene matches: 6. The CDR3 has 15 amino acids. CDR1 is SGDLS and CDR2 is YYNGEE in the germline V gene. Complete variable domain (other parts from reference TRBV9 and TRBJ2-3): DSGVTQTPKHLITATGQRVTLRCSPRSGDLSVYWYQQSLDQGLQFLIQYYNGEERAKGNILERFSAQQFPDLHSELNLSSLELGDSALYFCASSPTSGSVDTQYFGPGTRLTVL.

The V gene is TRBV19, the J gene TRBJ2-4; 7 nucleotides agree with TRBD1. The CDR3 has 15 amino acids. Unmatched junction bases numbered 10, after V lost 5 bases and J lost 6 bases. Germline V lookup: CDR1 LNHDA, CDR2 SQIVND (reference sequence). The CDR3 region has the DNA TGTGCCAGTAGTGCCCCGGACAGGAGCGTAAACATTCAGTACTTC. This gives the protein CASSAPDRSVNIQYF.

This clone occurred once. The J gene is TRBJ1-2, the V gene TRBV5-4, with D unclear. V was trimmed by 4 bases and J by 4 bases, leaving 23 bases between them. Germline loops: CDR1 SGHNT, CDR2 YYREEE (reference sequence). The CDR3 length is 17 residues. In DNA form, the CDR3 reads TGTGCCAGCAGCCTGGACCCCGGGGAGCCCCGGGGCTATGGCTACACCTTC. Its protein is CASSLDPGEPRGYGYTF.

On this clone: Other DNA variants within this sample encode the same CDR3. The chain couples TRBV2 to TRBJ2-3, with 8 nucleotides matching TRBD1. Germline trimming cut 4 bases from V and 1 base from J; bases unmatched to any gene: 1. Germline-derived CDR1 and CDR2 are SNHLY and FYNNEI. The CDR3 length is 14 residues. The DNA for the CDR3 is TGTGCCAGCAGTGTACAGGGGGGCACAGATACGCAGTATTTT. It codes for CASSVQGGTDTQYF.

Points on this clone: Other DNA sequences in the sample encode the same CDR3. V gene TRBV5-1 combines with J gene TRBJ2-5, with unresolved D. Deletions cut 4 bases from V and 5 bases from J, with 12 bases between. In germline, CDR1 is SGHRS, CDR2 YFSETQ. CDR3 length equals 13 residues. The CDR3 coding sequence is TGCGCCAGCAGCCTCGGTGTGCGGGAGACCCAGTACTTC. As protein: CASSLGVRETQYF.

In regard to this clone: Distinct nucleotide sequences in the sample also encode this CDR3. The chain carries TRBV18 and TRBJ1-2, with TRBD1 identical over 8 bases. The CDR3 spans 13 residues. Germline values: CDR1 KGHSH, CDR2 LQKENI. After removal of 3 bases from V and 5 bases from J, the junction contained 2 bases not matched to a gene. CDR3: CASSPGQVYGYTF. CDR3 nucleotide sequence: TGTGCCAGCTCACCGGGACAGGTTTATGGCTACACCTTC.

This chain uses TRBV5-1 with TRBJ1-1, with D possibly matching TRBD1 (5 bases). V lost 6 bases and J 5 bases, leaving 14 bases between the germline ends. This CDR3 has 13 amino acids. Germline V lookup: CDR1 SGHRS, CDR2 YFSETQ. The DNA for the CDR3 is TGCGCCAGCATGCTATTGGGGGGAACTGAAGCTTTCTTT. Translating it yields CASMLLGGTEAFF.

The J gene is TRBJ2-2, the V gene TRBV7-3; 7 nucleotides line up with TRBD1. Looked up from germline, CDR1 is SGHTA and CDR2 is FQGTGA. The V and J ends lost 4 bases and 7 bases, in that order; junction bases with no gene match: 9. The CDR3 totals 15 residues. The CDR3: CASSSRTGLGGELFF. The CDR3 DNA reads TGTGCCAGCAGCTCCCGGACAGGTCTTGGCGGGGAGCTGTTTTTT.

This chain uses TRBV4-1 with TRBJ1-1; tentatively, D is TRBD1 (6 bases). CDR1 and CDR2 from the germline V gene are MGHRA and YSYEKL. V was trimmed by 0 bases and J by 11 bases, leaving 19 bases between them. The CDR3 is 15 amino acids. For the CDR3, the DNA is TGCGCCAGCAGCCAAGATCCCACAGGGAGGGCGGGGGCTTTCTTT. Translated: CASSQDPTGRAGAFF.